A selection of T cell receptor beta chains follows, all from one sample in a study of cytomegalovirus exposure and HLA in healthy donors. Sequencing used immunoSEQ multiplex PCR; TCRdb keeps in-frame clones, though not all of them. Of roughly 120,000 clones listed, about four fifths were seen once; the top ten hold approximately 4.5%. Material for sequencing was PBMCs. The receptors stem from a man aged 25 to 40 in good health and CMV-seropositive. The CDR3 runs from the conserved cysteine through the conserved F or W. The D gene is left open where the match is weak. Part of the rows lack a size; the others show once, few, many or a class for expanded clones.

v_gene	j_gene	len	d_gene	abundance	CDR3aa	CDR3nt
TRBV28	TRBJ1-1	14	-	-	CASSLTVMNTEAFF	TGTGCCAGCAGTTTGACAGTCATGAACACTGAAGCTTTCTTT
TRBV7-8	TRBJ1-2	13	-	-	CASSYQGDYGYTF	TGTGCCAGCAGTTACCAGGGTGACTATGGCTACACCTTC
TRBV7-6	TRBJ2-1	15	TRBD1	-	CASSLGTGGLNEQFF	TGTGCCAGCAGCTTAGGAACAGGGGGGTTAAATGAGCAGTTCTTC
TRBV27	TRBJ1-3	15	-	-	CASTSLVRAGNTIYF	TGTGCCAGCACTTCCCTCGTGAGAGCTGGAAACACCATATATTTT
TRBV2	TRBJ2-1	14	TRBD2	-	CASIGLAAYNEQFF	TGTGCCAGCATTGGACTAGCGGCCTACAATGAGCAGTTCTTC
TRBV29-1	TRBJ1-3	15	TRBD1	-	CSVLGDRGSGNTIYF	TGCAGCGTTCTGGGAGACAGGGGCTCCGGAAACACCATATATTTT
TRBV28	TRBJ2-7	13	-	-	CASSYDISYEQYF	TGTGCCAGCAGCTATGACATCTCCTACGAGCAGTACTTC
TRBV2	TRBJ1-6	15	-	-	CASSPLGGNNSPLHF	TGTGCCAGCAGTCCTCTGGGGGGTAATAATTCACCCCTCCACTTT
TRBV6-6	TRBJ1-1	14	TRBD1	-	CASSQQGGNTEAFF	TGTGCCAGCAGTCAACAGGGGGGAAACACTGAAGCTTTCTTT
TRBV5-4	TRBJ2-7	15	TRBD1	once	CASSQGTGSSYEQYF	TGTGCCAGCAGCCAAGGGACAGGGAGCTCCTACGAGCAGTACTTC
TRBV9	TRBJ1-2	13	TRBD1	-	CASSVGQGLGYTF	TGTGCCAGCAGCGTCGGACAGGGGTTAGGCTACACCTTC
TRBV15	TRBJ2-5	15	-	-	CATSRDRTAQETQYF	TGTGCCACCAGCAGAGATCGGACAGCACAAGAGACCCAGTACTTC
TRBV4-1	TRBJ2-1	15	TRBD2	-	CASSQVAGGYNEQFF	TGCGCCAGCAGCCAAGTAGCGGGGGGCTACAATGAGCAGTTCTTC
TRBV5-1	TRBJ2-5	15	TRBD2	few	CASTEQLAGEETQYF	TGCGCCAGCACCGAACAACTAGCGGGAGAAGAGACCCAGTACTTC
TRBV5-6	TRBJ1-4	19	TRBD1	few	CASSLMGQGVTGNNEKLFF	TGTGCCAGCAGCTTGATGGGACAGGGGGTTACGGGCAACAACGAAAAACTGTTTTTT
TRBV9	TRBJ1-3	16	-	-	CASSLDPGSSGNTIYF	TGTGCCAGCAGCCTAGATCCGGGTTCCTCTGGAAACACCATATATTTT
TRBV4-1	TRBJ2-7	16	TRBD2	few	CASSQLLADHPYEQYF	TGCGCCAGCAGCCAATTACTAGCGGACCACCCCTACGAGCAGTACTTC
TRBV5-6	TRBJ2-3	13	TRBD2	-	CASSWGLADTQYF	TGTGCCAGCAGCTGGGGACTAGCAGATACGCAGTATTTT
TRBV5-1	TRBJ2-5	14	TRBD1	-	CASSMGQGEETQYF	TGCGCCAGCAGCATGGGACAGGGGGAAGAGACCCAGTACTTC
TRBV10-3	TRBJ2-5	14	-	-	CAIGRLGDQETQYF	TGTGCCATCGGTCGACTAGGGGACCAAGAGACCCAGTACTTC
TRBV4-3	TRBJ1-5	15	-	-	CASSQDRTPYQPQHF	TGCGCCAGCAGCCAAGATAGGACACCATATCAGCCCCAGCATTTT
TRBV5-1	TRBJ2-6	20	TRBD1	few	CASSLEAPQGLHSGANGLTF	TGCGCCAGCAGCTTGGAGGCCCCACAGGGGCTACACTCTGGGGCCAACGGCCTGACTTTC
TRBV7-9	TRBJ1-4	13	TRBD1	-	CASRDRDGEKLFF	TGTGCCAGTAGGGACAGGGATGGGGAAAAACTGTTTTTT
TRBV11-3	TRBJ2-7	16	-	-	CASSLDDWGGPYEQYF	TGTGCCAGCAGCTTAGATGATTGGGGGGGGCCCTACGAGCAGTACTTC
TRBV5-1	TRBJ2-1	15	TRBD1	-	CASSYNLPGGNEQFF	TGCGCCAGCAGCTATAATCTTCCAGGGGGCAATGAGCAGTTCTTC
TRBV9	TRBJ2-4	15	TRBD1	few	CASSPRTGTGYSQYF	TGTGCCAGCAGCCCCCGAACCGGGACAGGGTACAGTCAGTACTTC
TRBV30	TRBJ1-5	13	-	once	CAWSVIGVQPQHF	TGTGCCTGGAGTGTAATAGGGGTTCAGCCCCAGCATTTT
TRBV30	TRBJ2-5	13	-	-	CAWNRHQGETQYF	TGTGCCTGGAATCGACATCAGGGGGAGACCCAGTACTTC
TRBV2	TRBJ1-2	18	TRBD1	-	CASLDWDRGIVNGVGYTF	TGTGCCAGCCTGGACTGGGACAGGGGAATCGTGAACGGGGTTGGCTACACCTTC
TRBV6-6	TRBJ1-1	14	-	-	CASSYSGGWAEAFF	TGTGCCAGCAGTTACTCTGGGGGCTGGGCTGAAGCTTTCTTT
TRBV7-2	TRBJ2-5	16	TRBD2	-	CASSLLAGGPLETQYF	TGTGCCAGCAGCTTATTAGCGGGGGGGCCTCTTGAGACCCAGTACTTC
TRBV4-3	TRBJ2-1	16	TRBD2	few	CASSRTTSGLNNEQFF	TGCGCCAGCAGCCGAACAACTAGCGGACTTAACAATGAGCAGTTCTTC
TRBV29-1	TRBJ2-2	14	-	-	CSVERGGVGGELFF	TGCAGCGTTGAAAGGGGGGGGGTCGGCGGGGAGCTGTTTTTT
TRBV10-3	TRBJ1-6	18	-	-	CAISEFHQKSSYNSPLHF	TGTGCCATCAGTGAATTTCATCAAAAGAGCTCCTATAATTCACCCCTCCACTTT
TRBV6-1	TRBJ2-7	12	-	-	CASLLQGYEQYF	TGTGCCAGCTTACTACAGGGCTACGAGCAGTACTTC
TRBV28	TRBJ2-7	14	TRBD2	-	CASSINSGRSEQYF	TGTGCCAGCAGTATTAATAGCGGGAGAAGTGAGCAGTACTTC
TRBV5-4	TRBJ2-2	14	-	-	CASSLDLSTGELFF	TGTGCCAGCAGCTTGGATCTAAGTACCGGGGAGCTGTTTTTT
TRBV4-3	TRBJ2-3	15	-	-	CASSQPRGGTDTQYF	TGCGCCAGCAGCCAACCCAGGGGAGGCACAGATACGCAGTATTTT
TRBV5-1	TRBJ2-1	19	TRBD2	-	CASSLRTSGTLSSYNEQFF	TGCGCCAGCAGCTTACGGACTAGCGGGACGCTGAGCTCCTACAATGAGCAGTTCTTC
TRBV4-3	TRBJ1-4	17	-	-	CASSQGAPHSGNEKLFF	TGCGCCAGCAGCCAAGGGGCCCCCCATTCGGGGAATGAAAAACTGTTTTTT
TRBV28	TRBJ2-7	14	-	-	CASTEDTGILEQYF	TGTGCCAGCACCGAAGATACAGGAATTTTAGAGCAGTACTTC
TRBV9	TRBJ1-1	13	-	-	CASSVQGNTEAFF	TGTGCCAGCAGCGTCCAGGGGAACACTGAAGCTTTCTTT
TRBV30	TRBJ1-4	14	TRBD1	-	CAWSSGTGDEKLFF	TGTGCCTGGAGTTCCGGGACAGGGGATGAAAAATTGTTTTTT
TRBV10-3	TRBJ2-7	16	TRBD2	-	CAISETPGLALHKQYF	TGTGCCATCAGTGAGACTCCGGGACTAGCCTTGCATAAGCAGTACTTC
TRBV9	TRBJ1-2	17	-	-	CASSVDRGFGSNYGYTF	TGTGCCAGCAGCGTAGATCGGGGTTTCGGGTCTAACTATGGCTACACCTTC
TRBV7-2	TRBJ2-7	14	-	-	CASSLDWNSYEQYF	TGTGCCAGCAGCCTGGACTGGAACTCCTACGAGCAGTACTTC
TRBV5-6	TRBJ1-6	14	-	-	CASSPAGVRSPLHF	TGTGCCAGCAGTCCCGCGGGCGTACGTTCACCCCTCCACTTT
TRBV9	TRBJ2-5	12	-	-	CASSVGAETQYF	TGTGCCAGCAGCGTAGGAGCGGAGACCCAGTACTTC
TRBV6-5	TRBJ2-7	13	-	-	CASSVRDIYEQYF	TGTGCCAGCAGTGTCAGGGACATCTACGAGCAGTACTTC
TRBV27	TRBJ2-7	14	-	-	CASSLFSLTGEQYF	TGTGCCAGCAGTTTATTTTCGTTAACAGGCGAGCAGTACTTC
TRBV7-9	TRBJ2-1	15	-	once	CASSPPTGWSHEQFF	TGTGCCAGCAGCCCCCCCACAGGTTGGTCCCATGAGCAGTTCTTC
TRBV21-1	TRBJ1-1	15	-	-	CASSKRDRQNTEAFF	TGTGCCAGCAGCAAGAGGGACAGACAAAACACTGAAGCTTTCTTT
TRBV7-9	TRBJ1-5	16	-	-	CSSSFGGGAGNQPQHF	TGTTCCAGCAGCTTCGGGGGGGGAGCCGGGAATCAGCCCCAGCATTTT
TRBV7-2	TRBJ1-1	12	-	-	CASSLGQSEAFF	TGTGCCAGCAGCTTGGGACAATCTGAAGCTTTCTTT
TRBV4-3	TRBJ2-5	16	TRBD1	-	CASSQDRGQGSETQYF	TGCGCCAGCAGCCAAGATCGGGGACAGGGCAGCGAGACCCAGTACTTC